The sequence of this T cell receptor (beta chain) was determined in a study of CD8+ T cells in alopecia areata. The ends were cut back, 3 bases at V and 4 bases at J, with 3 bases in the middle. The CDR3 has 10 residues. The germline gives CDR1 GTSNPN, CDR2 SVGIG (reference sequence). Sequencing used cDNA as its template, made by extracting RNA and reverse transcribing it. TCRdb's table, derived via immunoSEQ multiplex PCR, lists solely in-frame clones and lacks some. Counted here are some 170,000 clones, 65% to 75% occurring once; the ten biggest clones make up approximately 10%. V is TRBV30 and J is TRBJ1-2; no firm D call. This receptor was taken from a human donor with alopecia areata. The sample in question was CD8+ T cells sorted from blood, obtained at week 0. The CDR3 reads CAWRGYGYTF. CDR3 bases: TGTGCCTGGAGGGGCTATGGCTACACCTTC. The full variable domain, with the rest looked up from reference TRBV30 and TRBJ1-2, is SQTIHQWPATLVQPVGSPLSLECTVEGTSNPNLYWYRQAAGRGLQLLFYSVGIGQISSEVPQNLSASRPQDRQFILSSKKLLLSDSGFYLCAWRGYGYTFGSGTRLTVV.